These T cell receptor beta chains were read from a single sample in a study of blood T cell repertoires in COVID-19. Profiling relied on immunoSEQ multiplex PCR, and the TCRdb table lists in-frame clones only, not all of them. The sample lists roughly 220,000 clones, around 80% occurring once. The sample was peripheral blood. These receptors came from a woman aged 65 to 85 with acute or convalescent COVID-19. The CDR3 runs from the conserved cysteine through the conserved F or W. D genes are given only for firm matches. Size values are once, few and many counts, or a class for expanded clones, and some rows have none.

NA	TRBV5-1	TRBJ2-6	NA	TGCGCCAGCAGCCAGACAGAGACTGGGGCCAACGTCCTGACTTTC	CASSQTETGANVLTF
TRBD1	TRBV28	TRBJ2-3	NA	TGTGCCAGCAGTCCCGACAGGGGGAGAGATACGCAGTATTTT	CASSPDRGRDTQYF
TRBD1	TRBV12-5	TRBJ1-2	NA	TGTGCTAGTGGTTTCGGCGAACAGGGGGACTATGGCTACACCTTC	CASGFGEQGDYGYTF
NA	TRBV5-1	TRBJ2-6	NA	TGCGCCAGCAGCTCAGGGGCCGCCTCCTCTGGGGCCAACGTCCTGACTTTC	CASSSGAASSGANVLTF
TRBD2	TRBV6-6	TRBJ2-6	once	TGTGCCAGCAGTGTATTAGCGGGAGCTGGGGCCAACGTCCTGACTTTC	CASSVLAGAGANVLTF
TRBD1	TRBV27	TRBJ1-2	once	TGTGCCAGCAGTGACAGGGGCAACTATGGCTACACCTTC	CASSDRGNYGYTF
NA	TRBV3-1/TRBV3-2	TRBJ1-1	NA	TGTGCCAGCAGCCTGGGGGGACTGAACACTGAAGCTTTCTTT	CASSLGGLNTEAFF
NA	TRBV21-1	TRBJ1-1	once	TGTGCCAGCAGCAAAGGGCAGGGCAGTCGGTCCGAGAACACTGAAGCTTTCTTT	CASSKGQGSRSENTEAFF
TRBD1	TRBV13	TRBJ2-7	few	TGTGCCAGCAGCTACTCCTCCGGGACAGGCTCTTCCTACGAGCAGTACTTC	CASSYSSGTGSSYEQYF
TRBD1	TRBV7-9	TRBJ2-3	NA	TGTGCCAGCAGCCTGGACAGGGGGATGGATACGCAGTATTTT	CASSLDRGMDTQYF
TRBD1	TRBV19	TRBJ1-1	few	TGTGCCAGTAGTGGGACAGGGCCGCCAGGTGACACTGAAGCTTTCTTT	CASSGTGPPGDTEAFF
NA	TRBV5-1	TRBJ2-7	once	TGCGCCAGCAGCTTGGGAGGGTTTTCCTACGAGCAGTACTTC	CASSLGGFSYEQYF
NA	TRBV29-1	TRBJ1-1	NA	TGCAGCATCTGGACAGCCTCTGAAGCTTTCTTT	CSIWTASEAFF
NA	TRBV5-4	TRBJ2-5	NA	TGTGCCAGCAGCTTGGATACAGGTAGTCGGGAGACCCAGTACTTC	CASSLDTGSRETQYF
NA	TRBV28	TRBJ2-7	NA	TGTGCCAGCATAGGGGGTGTAAACGAGCAGTACTTC	CASIGGVNEQYF
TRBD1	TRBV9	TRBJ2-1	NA	TGTGCCAGCAGTTACCAAGGGGACAGTAGGTACAATGAGCAGTTCTTC	CASSYQGDSRYNEQFF
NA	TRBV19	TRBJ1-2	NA	TGTGCCAGTAGTCCGACAGCGTACTATGGCTACACCTTC	CASSPTAYYGYTF
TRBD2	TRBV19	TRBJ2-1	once	TGTGCCAGTAGGACTAGCGGGAGAGCCTACAATGAGCAGTTCTTC	CASRTSGRAYNEQFF
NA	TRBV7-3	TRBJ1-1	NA	TGTGCCAGCAGCGCAAGGGGCCCTAACACTGAAGCTTTCTTT	CASSARGPNTEAFF
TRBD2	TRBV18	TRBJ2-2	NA	TGTGCCAGCTCACCACGCTCCCTAGCGGGCGGGGAGCTGTTTTTT	CASSPRSLAGGELFF
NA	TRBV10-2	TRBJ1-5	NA	TGCGCCAGCAGTGAGCCCGGTCAGCCCCAGCATTTT	CASSEPGQPQHF
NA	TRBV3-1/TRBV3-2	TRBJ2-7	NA	TGTGCCAGCAGCCAAGTAGGGGTTGAACGCGAGCAGTACTTC	CASSQVGVEREQYF
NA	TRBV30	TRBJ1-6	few	TGTGCCTGGAAAGGAGGGGCGGACGGGTCACCCCTCCACTTT	CAWKGGADGSPLHF
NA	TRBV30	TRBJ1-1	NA	TGTGCCTGGAGTCCCGGACAAATGGGCGGCACTGAAGCTTTCTTT	CAWSPGQMGGTEAFF
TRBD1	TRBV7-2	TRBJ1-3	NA	TGTGCCAGCAGCTTGGCCCCAGGGGGCTCAGGAAACACCATATATTTT	CASSLAPGGSGNTIYF
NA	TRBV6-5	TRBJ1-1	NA	TGTGCCAGCACTGGTCAGGCCGGTCACACTGAAGCTTTCTTT	CASTGQAGHTEAFF
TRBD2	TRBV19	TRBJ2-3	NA	TGTGCCAGTAGCGTGACTAGCGGGTTAGGAGATACGCAGTATTTT	CASSVTSGLGDTQYF
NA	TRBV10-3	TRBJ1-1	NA	TGTGCCATCAGTGCTGGGGGCAGGAACACTGAAGCTTTCTTT	CAISAGGRNTEAFF
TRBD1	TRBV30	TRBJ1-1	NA	TGTGCCTGGAGTGCCGGGACAGCGAACACTGAAGCTTTCTTT	CAWSAGTANTEAFF
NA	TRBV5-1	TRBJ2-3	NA	TGCGCCAGCAGGGGAGAGGATACGCAGTATTTT	CASRGEDTQYF
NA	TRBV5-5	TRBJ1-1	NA	TGTGCCAGCAGCTTGCAGGCTGAAGCTTTCTTT	CASSLQAEAFF
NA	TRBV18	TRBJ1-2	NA	TGTGCCAGCTCACCAGAGGGCGGGGGCTACACCTTC	CASSPEGGGYTF
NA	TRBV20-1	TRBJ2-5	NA	TGCAGTGCTATCCCAAAAGAGACCCAGTACTTC	CSAIPKETQYF
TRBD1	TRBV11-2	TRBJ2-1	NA	TGTGCCAGCAGCTCACTTATTCAAACAGGGGCGGCTAGAAATGAGCAGTTCTTC	CASSSLIQTGAARNEQFF
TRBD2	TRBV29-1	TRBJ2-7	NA	TGCAGCGTCTTAGGACTAGCGCTTAGGTCTGGCTACGAGCAGTACTTC	CSVLGLALRSGYEQYF
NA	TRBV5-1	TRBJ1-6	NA	TGCGCCAGCAGCTTTGGGGGGGCCGATTCACCCCTCCACTTT	CASSFGGADSPLHF
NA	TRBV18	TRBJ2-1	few	TGTGCCAGCTCACCAGAGTTAGCGGTCTACAATGAGCAGTTCTTC	CASSPELAVYNEQFF
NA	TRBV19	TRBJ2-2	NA	TGTGCCAGTAGTTTTTTAGCGGCCACGAACACCGGGGAGCTGTTTTTT	CASSFLAATNTGELFF
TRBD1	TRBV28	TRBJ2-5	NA	TGTGCCAGCAGCTTGGACAGGGAAGAGACCCAGTACTTC	CASSLDREETQYF
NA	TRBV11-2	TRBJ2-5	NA	TGTGCCAGCAGCGTATACCCTATAGCGTCAGGCGCAGAGACCCAGTACTTC	CASSVYPIASGAETQYF
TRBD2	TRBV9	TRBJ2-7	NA	TGTGCCAGCAGCGCCGAAGTATCGGGAGGGGCCTACGAGCAGTACTTC	CASSAEVSGGAYEQYF
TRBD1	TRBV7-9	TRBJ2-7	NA	TGTGCCAGCAGCTCACCGGACAGGGGCTTCTACGAGCAGTACTTC	CASSSPDRGFYEQYF
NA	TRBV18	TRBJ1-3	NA	TGTGCCAGCTCTCCGAATCCAGTAGCCTCTGGAAACACCATATATTTT	CASSPNPVASGNTIYF